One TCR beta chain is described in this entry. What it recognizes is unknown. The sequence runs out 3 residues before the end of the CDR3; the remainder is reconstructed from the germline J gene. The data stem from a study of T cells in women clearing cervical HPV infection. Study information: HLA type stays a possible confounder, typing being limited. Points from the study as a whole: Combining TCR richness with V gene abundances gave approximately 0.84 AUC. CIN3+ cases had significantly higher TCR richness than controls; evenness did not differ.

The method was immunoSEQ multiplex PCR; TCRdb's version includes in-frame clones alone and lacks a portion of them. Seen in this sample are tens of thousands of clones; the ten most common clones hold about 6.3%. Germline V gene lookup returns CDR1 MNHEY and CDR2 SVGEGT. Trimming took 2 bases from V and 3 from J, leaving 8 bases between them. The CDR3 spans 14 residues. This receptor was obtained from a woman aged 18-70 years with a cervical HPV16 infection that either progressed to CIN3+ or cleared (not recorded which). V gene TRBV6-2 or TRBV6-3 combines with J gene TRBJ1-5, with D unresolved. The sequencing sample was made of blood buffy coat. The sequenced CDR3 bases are TGTGCCAGCAGTTACCTGGCCCTCAATCAGCCC. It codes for CASSYLALNQP. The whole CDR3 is CASSYLALNQPQHF.